The next 28 T cell receptor beta chains were all read from a single sample in a study of blood T cell repertoires in COVID-19. TCRdb's copy holds only in-frame clones and misses some; the assay was immunoSEQ multiplex PCR. The table includes approximately 300,000 clones, approximately 90% detected once. Source material: peripheral blood. These receptor sequences come from a woman between 40 and 55 years old with acute or convalescent COVID-19.

The chain is built from TRBV7-3 and TRBJ2-5; 10 bases line up with TRBD2. This CDR3 region has 15 residues. CDR1 is SGHTA, CDR2 FQGTGA, per germline. With 3 bases clipped from V and 12 bases from J, the junction kept 13 bases outside the gene matches. This CDR3 is CASSLLHGSGGPEYF. CDR3 nucleotide sequence: TGTGCCAGCAGCTTGCTCCATGGTAGCGGGGGGCCCGAGTACTTC.

This chain links TRBV18 with TRBJ2-1; 14 nucleotides align to TRBD2. The CDR3 is 15 amino acids. Germline loops: CDR1 KGHSH, CDR2 LQKENI. Trimming took 2 bases from V and 10 from J; bases not matched to a gene: 4. The CDR3 DNA reads TGTGCCAGCTCACCAGGGACTAGCGGGGGCCTAGAGCAGTTCTTC. Translated, it gives CASSPGTSGGLEQFF.

The chain employs TRBV5-6 and TRBJ1-1; D may be TRBD1 (5 bases). The germline V and J ends were trimmed by 3 bases and 3 bases, with 12 bases remaining between them. Germline assignment: CDR1 SGHDT and CDR2 YYEEEE. CDR3 length equals 14 residues. CDR3 nucleotides: TGTGCCAGCAGCTCCGGGAGGGGCTACACTGAAGCTTTCTTT. It yields the protein CASSSGRGYTEAFF.

The chain recombines TRBV2 with TRBJ1-2; D remains unclear. V was clipped by 4 bases and J by 2 bases, with 11 bases between them. Looked up from germline, CDR1 is SNHLY and CDR2 is FYNNEI. CDR3 length equals 14 residues. The CDR3: CASSVGRQNYGYTF. CDR3 DNA: TGTGCCAGCAGTGTAGGGAGGCAGAACTATGGCTACACCTTC.

The chain is built from TRBV5-4 and TRBJ1-1, with a tentative D call TRBD1 (5 bases). Germline-derived CDR1 and CDR2 are SGHNT and YYREEE (reference sequence). Trimming shortened V by 0 bases and J by 2 bases, and 14 bases separated the two germline ends. The CDR3 runs to 16 residues. In DNA form, the CDR3 reads TGTGCCAGCAGCTTGGGGGGGGGAACGGTAAACACTGAAGCTTTCTTT. The encoded protein is CASSLGGGTVNTEAFF.

The V gene is TRBV6-5, the J gene TRBJ1-2, with 7 positions matching TRBD1. J gave up 2 bases and V 11 bases, and 8 bases lay outside the gene matches. Germline values: CDR1 MNHEY, CDR2 SVGAGI. The CDR3 is made up of 13 amino acids. The CDR3: CAFRAGGNYGYTF. For the CDR3, the DNA is TGTGCCTTCAGGGCAGGGGGGAACTATGGCTACACCTTC.

The chain links TRBV30 to TRBJ2-1, with TRBD1 matching 10 bases. The germline gives CDR1 GTSNPN, CDR2 SVGIG (reference sequence). After removal of 5 bases from V and 0 bases from J, the junction contained 1 base not matched to a gene. This CDR3 spans 14 amino acids. CDR3: CAWGTGVSYNEQFF. The CDR3 coding sequence is TGTGCCTGGGGGACAGGGGTCTCCTACAATGAGCAGTTCTTC.

A few counts support this clone. This sequence joins TRBV5-4 and TRBJ2-1, with 7 positions matching TRBD2. The CDR3 sequence is 12 residues long. Germline V gives CDR1 SGHNT, CDR2 YYREEE (reference sequence). The V gene end was trimmed by 4 bases and the J gene end by 14 bases; junction bases not matched to a gene: 9. In nucleotides, the CDR3 is TGTGCCAGCAGCGCGTATCGGGGGAGGGAGTTCTTC. Protein: CASSAYRGREFF. Looking up the rest from reference TRBV5-4 and TRBJ2-1 gives the full variable domain: ETGVTQSPTHLIKTRGQQVTLRCSSQSGHNTVSWYQQALGQGPQFIFQYYREEENGRGNFPPRFSGLQFPNYSSELNVNALELDDSALYLCASSAYRGREFFGPGTRLTVL.

The chain links TRBV5-1 to TRBJ1-1; 10 bases align to TRBD1. Trimming took 0 bases from V and 4 from J; bases not matched to a gene: 3. CDR3 length equals 15 residues. In germline, CDR1 is SGHRS, CDR2 YFSETQ. CDR3: CASSLARDRGTEAFF. The CDR3 nucleotides read TGCGCCAGCAGCTTGGCCCGGGACAGGGGCACTGAAGCTTTCTTT.

V gene TRBV9 combines with J gene TRBJ2-5, with 7 positions matching TRBD1. Germline V gene data show CDR1 as SGDLS and CDR2 as YYNGEE. The CDR3 is made up of 15 amino acids. With 4 bases clipped from V and 5 bases from J, the junction kept 11 bases outside the gene matches. This CDR3 reads CASSPGTTRGETQYF. The DNA of the CDR3 is TGTGCCAGCAGCCCCGGGACCACCAGGGGGGAGACCCAGTACTTC.

This clone showed up just once. The chain uses TRBV6-5 and TRBJ1-1; 8 nucleotides match TRBD1. The germline V gene has CDR1 MNHEY and CDR2 SVGAGI. J lost 3 bases, V lost 6 bases, and 6 bases had no gene match. The CDR3 extends over 14 amino acids. The CDR3 sequence is CASSDGQGYTEAFF. Here the CDR3 DNA reads TGTGCCAGCAGCGACGGACAGGGTTACACTGAAGCTTTCTTT.

The chain recombines TRBV14 with TRBJ1-2; 7 nucleotides line up with TRBD1. This CDR3 has 14 amino acids. Germline assignment: CDR1 SGHDN and CDR2 FVKESK. The V gene end was trimmed by 3 bases and the J gene end by 4 bases; junction bases not matched to a gene: 5. CDR3 bases: TGTGCCAGCAGCCAGGGACAGACTTTCTATGGCTACACCTTC. This translates into CASSQGQTFYGYTF.

The chain combines TRBV14 with TRBJ2-3; TRBD1 aligns across 8 bases. CDR1 is SGHDN, CDR2 FVKESK, per germline. J gave up 7 bases and V 1 base, and 13 bases lay outside the gene matches. This CDR3 is built from 17 residues. Written as DNA, the CDR3 is TGTGCCAGCAGCCAAGGCCCCTGGACAGGGCCCACTTATACGCAGTATTTT. This translates into CASSQGPWTGPTYTQYF.

V gene TRBV7-9 combines with J gene TRBJ2-5; TRBD2 matches 14 bases. Germline values: CDR1 SEHNR, CDR2 FQNEAQ (reference sequence). V shed 5 bases and J 7 bases; nucleotides not matched to a gene: 9. The CDR3 is 16 residues long. CDR3: CASSPGLAGGQGTQYF. The CDR3 region has the DNA TGTGCCAGCAGCCCAGGACTAGCGGGGGGCCAGGGGACCCAGTACTTC.

The chain is built from TRBV30 and TRBJ1-2, with TRBD1 matching over 8 bases. The CDR3 covers 15 residues. The germline V gene has CDR1 GTSNPN and CDR2 SVGIG (reference sequence). The V gene end was trimmed by 4 bases and the J gene end by 7 bases; junction bases not matched to a gene: 14. CDR3 loop: CAWNKYGGQDLGYTF. For the CDR3, the DNA is TGTGCCTGGAATAAATACGGGGGACAGGATCTTGGCTACACCTTC.

This chain uses TRBV10-3 with TRBJ1-5; D remains ambiguous. CDR1 and CDR2 from the germline V gene are ENHRY and SYGVKD. This CDR3 has 16 residues. The V end was cut by 3 bases, the J end by 0 bases, with 12 bases between. DNA for the CDR3: TGTGCCATCAGTGAAAGCGACCATTATAGCAATCAGCCCCAGCATTTT. Protein sequence: CAISESDHYSNQPQHF.

The CDR3 DNA reads TGCAGCGTTGAGTTAGCGGGGGTCGTCACCGGGGAGCTGTTTTTT. It is translated as CSVELAGVVTGELFF. The V call is TRBV29-1, the J call TRBJ2-2; 9 bases match TRBD2. Germline V lookup: CDR1 SQVTM, CDR2 ANQGSEA. V gave up 3 bases and J gave up 4 bases; unmatched junction bases: 6. This CDR3 is 15 amino acids long.

The chain recombines TRBV15 with TRBJ1-1; 7 positions match TRBD1. V dropped 3 bases and J dropped 0; count of bases not matched to a gene: 13. The CDR3 covers 18 residues. Germline V lookup: CDR1 LNHNV, CDR2 YYDKDF (reference sequence). CDR3 bases: TGTGCCACCAGCAGGGCTAGACAGGGTAGATTTATGAACACTGAAGCTTTCTTT. Its protein product is CATSRARQGRFMNTEAFF.

This clone was seen a handful of times. The chain recombines TRBV9 with TRBJ1-6; no definite D call. Looked up from germline, CDR1 is SGDLS and CDR2 is YYNGEE. Trimming shortened V by 4 bases and J by 8 bases, and 13 bases separated the two germline ends. The CDR3 is 14 residues long. The CDR3: CASSTDGNDSPLHF. The CDR3 DNA follows: TGTGCCAGCAGCACGGACGGGAACGATTCACCCCTCCACTTT.

V and J are TRBV7-8 and TRBJ2-5; 10 bases are shared with TRBD1. Unmatched junction bases numbered 7, after V lost 4 bases and J lost 5 bases. CDR1 and CDR2 (germline): SGHVS, FQNEAQ. The CDR3 runs to 15 residues. CDR3 sequence (DNA): TGTGCCAGCAGCTCTGGACAGGGGGGTTTGGAGACCCAGTACTTC. This codes for CASSSGQGGLETQYF.

The gene calls are TRBV7-6 and TRBJ1-1; 9 bases agree with TRBD1. V lost 5 bases, J lost 0 bases, and 7 bases stayed unmatched. CDR1 is SGHVS, CDR2 FNYEAQ, per germline. This CDR3 has 16 residues. The CDR3 sequence is CASSPGTGWMNTEAFF. The CDR3 coding sequence is TGTGCCAGCAGCCCCGGGACAGGGTGGATGAACACTGAAGCTTTCTTT. Filled out from reference TRBV7-6 and TRBJ1-1, the complete variable domain reads GAGVSQSPRYKVTKRGQDVALRCDPISGHVSLYWYRQALGQGPEFLTYFNYEAQQDKSGLPNDRFSAERPEGSISTLTIQRTEQRDSAMYRCASSPGTGWMNTEAFFGQGTRLTVV.

The rearrangement links TRBV25-1 to TRBJ1-1, with no clear D. Germline CDR1 reads MGHDK; CDR2 reads SYGVNS. The CDR3 covers 15 residues. With 1 base removed from V and 0 bases from J, the gap between germline ends came to 9 bases. The CDR3, as DNA: TGTGCCAGCAGTGAATTGCTAGGAATGAACACTGAAGCTTTCTTT. Amino acids: CASSELLGMNTEAFF.

This chain uses TRBV4-2 with TRBJ1-3; D might be TRBD1 (6 bases). CDR3 size: 17 residues. With 0 bases removed from V and 1 base from J, the gap between germline ends came to 13 bases. Germline V gene lookup returns CDR1 LGHNA and CDR2 YNFKEQ. DNA of the CDR3: TGTGCCAGCAGCCAAGAACTTTCAGGGGTTTCTGGAAACACCATATATTTT. It specifies CASSQELSGVSGNTIYF.

This clone appeared a few times. V usage is TRBV2 and J usage is TRBJ2-7; D perhaps matches TRBD2 (6 bases). Trimming removed 7 bases at V and 1 base at J, with 26 bases between. Germline V lookup: CDR1 SNHLY, CDR2 FYNNEI. The CDR3 runs to 18 residues. The CDR3 spells CASTLPGRGIYMSYEQYV. DNA of the CDR3: TGTGCCAGCACTCTACCCGGTCGGGGGATCTATATGTCCTACGAGCAGTACGTC.

J is TRBJ1-1 and V is TRBV2, with D possibly TRBD1 on 5 matching bases. This CDR3 has 14 residues. In germline, CDR1 is SNHLY, CDR2 FYNNEI. V was clipped by 11 bases and J by 1 base, with 17 bases between them. The CDR3 nucleotides are TGTGCCTCCTATCCGGGACTCACGAACACTGAAGCTTTCTTT. Translation: CASYPGLTNTEAFF.

The CDR3 DNA reads TGTGCCAGCAGCAGATCCAAACAGGGGGCCCAAAGCAATCAGCCCCAGCATTTT. As protein: CASSRSKQGAQSNQPQHF. V and J are TRBV21-1 and TRBJ1-5; the table's D call TRBD1 went unverified against the DNA. TRBV21-1 counts as a pseudogene. The CDR3 runs 18 residues.

The sample holds one count of this clone. This chain connects TRBV27 to TRBJ1-6; no firm D call. V was trimmed by 3 bases and J by 5 bases, leaving 14 bases between them. Germline values: CDR1 MNHEY, CDR2 SMNVEV (reference sequence). This CDR3 comprises 16 residues. The chain's CDR3 is CASSFFGGYHNSPLHF. The DNA of the CDR3 is TGTGCCAGCAGTTTCTTCGGAGGGTACCATAATTCACCCCTCCACTTT.

The V and J genes are TRBV5-6 and TRBJ2-5, with D hard to call. Trimming left V 8 bases short and J 2 bases short, with 13 bases between. Per the germline V gene, CDR1 is SGHDT and CDR2 is YYEEEE. The CDR3 has 13 residues. The CDR3 sequence: CASKSRPQETQYF. Here the CDR3 DNA reads TGTGCCAGTAAAAGCAGGCCTCAAGAGACCCAGTACTTC.